Sequencing of this T cell receptor (beta chain) was carried out in a study of T cells expressing NK-cell markers. Study details: The authors derived TCR beta repertoires from sorted CD3+CD56+NKG2C+, CD3+CD56+NKG2C- and CD3+CD56-NKG2C+ T cells. Most of the eight sequenced donors tested HCMV-seropositive; one tested seronegative.

Findings of the study overall: Six or seven donors had dominant NKG2C+ clonotypes that comprised roughly 1.0-7.5% of their CD8+ T cells.

Turning to this clonotype: Its antigen remains unknown.

One entry per CDR3 protein, without DNA, is what TCRdb gives after re-calling the 5' RACE reads. Its table lists about 460,000 distinct CDR3 sequences. CDR1 DFQATT and CDR2 SNEGSKA come from the germline V gene (reference sequence). The CDR3 contains 16 residues. The chain recombines TRBV20-1 with TRBJ2-3; TCRdb returns TRBD2, unconfirmable since there is no DNA. The sequence came from a woman in her forties or fifties in good health. Material for sequencing was blood T cells: a sorted CD56 or NKG2C T cell subset, CD4+ or CD8+ T cells, or bulk PBMC T cells (not recorded which). CDR3 in amino acids: CSARSSGRTGTDTQYF.